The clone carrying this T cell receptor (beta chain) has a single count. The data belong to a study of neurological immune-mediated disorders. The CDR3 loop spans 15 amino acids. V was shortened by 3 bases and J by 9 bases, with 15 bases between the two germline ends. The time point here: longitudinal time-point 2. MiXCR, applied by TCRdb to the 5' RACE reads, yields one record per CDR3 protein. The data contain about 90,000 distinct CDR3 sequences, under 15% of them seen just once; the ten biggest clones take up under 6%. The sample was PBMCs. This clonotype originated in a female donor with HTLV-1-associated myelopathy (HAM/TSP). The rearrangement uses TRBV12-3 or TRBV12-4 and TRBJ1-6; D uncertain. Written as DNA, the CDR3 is TGTGCCAGCAGTTTGATCTACCTGGGTGTTTCACCCCTCCACTTT. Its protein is CASSLIYLGVSPLHF.